This TCR beta chain was documented in a study of T-cell reconstitution after alpha-beta-depleted transplantation in children. Study-wide results and caveats: Reported findings indicate that, about two months after transplant, alpha-beta T cells came from several hundred expanded clones, which were derived from non-depleted graft cells. For some patients, TCRbeta diversity was high at day 60 because of recipient T cells and thymic progenitors that survived. One year post-transplant, T-cell counts and diversity were largely derived from T cells produced anew.

Germline V gene sequence: CDR1 MNHNS, CDR2 SASEGT. Trimming shortened V by 1 base and J by 2 bases, and 9 bases separated the two germline ends. The CDR3 extends over 14 amino acids. As to this clonotype: What it binds is unknown. This may arise from a read error, as a much more abundant clone is one base away. Here the CDR3 omits its conserved ending phenylalanine or tryptophan, so a read error is the likely source.

Unique molecular identifiers were incorporated when the TCRbeta library was constructed. TCRdb re-called the PCR reads with MiXCR, one entry per CDR3 protein. The sample records around 440,000 distinct CDR3 sequences, roughly 10% being singletons. This clonotype was obtained from a child aged 2-9 years with inherited bone marrow failure, due to receive a stem cell transplant. The chain has TRBV6-1 and TRBJ2-7; no clear D. The sample in question was PBMCs, obtained before TCRalphabeta/CD19-depleted stem cell transplant. The CDR3 nucleotides are TGTGCCAGCAGTGAAGGCCAGGAGACCTACGAGCAGTACTCC. This codes for CASSEGQETYEQYS.